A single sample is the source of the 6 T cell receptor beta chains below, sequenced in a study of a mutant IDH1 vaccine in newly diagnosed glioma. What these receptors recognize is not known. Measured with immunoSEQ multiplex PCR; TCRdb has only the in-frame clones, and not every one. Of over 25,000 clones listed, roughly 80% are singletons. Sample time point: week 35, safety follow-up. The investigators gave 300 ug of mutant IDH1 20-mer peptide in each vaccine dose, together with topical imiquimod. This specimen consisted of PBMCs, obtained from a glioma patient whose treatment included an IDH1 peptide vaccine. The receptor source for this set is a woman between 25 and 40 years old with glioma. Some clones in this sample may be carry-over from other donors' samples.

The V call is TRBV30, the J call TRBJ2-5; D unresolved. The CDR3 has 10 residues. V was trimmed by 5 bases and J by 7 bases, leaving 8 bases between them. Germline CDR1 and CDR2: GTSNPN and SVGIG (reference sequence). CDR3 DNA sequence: TGTGCCTGGGGCAAGGGGACCCAGTACTTC. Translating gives CAWGKGTQYF. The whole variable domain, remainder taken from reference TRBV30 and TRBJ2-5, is SQTIHQWPATLVQPVGSPLSLECTVEGTSNPNLYWYRQAAGRGLQLLFYSVGIGQISSEVPQNLSASRPQDRQFILSSKKLLLSDSGFYLCAWGKGTQYFGPGTRLLVL.

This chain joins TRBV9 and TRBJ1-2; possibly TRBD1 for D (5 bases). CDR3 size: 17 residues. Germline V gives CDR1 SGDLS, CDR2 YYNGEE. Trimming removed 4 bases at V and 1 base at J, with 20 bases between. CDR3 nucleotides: TGTGCCAGCAGCCCGGGAACCGGGGGGGTCTTTAACTATGGCTACACCTTC. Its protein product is CASSPGTGGVFNYGYTF.

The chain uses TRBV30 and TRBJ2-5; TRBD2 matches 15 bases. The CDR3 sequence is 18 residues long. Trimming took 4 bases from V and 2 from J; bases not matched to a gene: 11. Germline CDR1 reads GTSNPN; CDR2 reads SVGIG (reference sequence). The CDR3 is CAWKVGLAGGWGQETQYF. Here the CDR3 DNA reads TGTGCCTGGAAGGTGGGACTAGCGGGAGGATGGGGACAAGAGACCCAGTACTTC.

Here the CDR3 reads CASSFTAKGETQYF. In nucleotides, the CDR3 is TGCGCCAGCAGCTTTACCGCCAAGGGAGAGACCCAGTACTTC. This chain joins TRBV5-1 and TRBJ2-5; the D is unclear. This CDR3 has 14 residues. Germline CDR1 reads SGHRS; CDR2 reads YFSETQ. V shed 2 bases and J shed 4 bases, with 12 bases lying between them.

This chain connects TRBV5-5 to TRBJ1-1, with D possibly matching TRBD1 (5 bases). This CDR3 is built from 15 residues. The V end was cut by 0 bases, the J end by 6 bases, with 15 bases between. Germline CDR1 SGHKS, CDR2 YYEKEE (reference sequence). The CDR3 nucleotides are TGTGCCAGCAGCTTGGATGCAGGGCGGGGGGCTGAAGCTTTCTTT. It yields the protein CASSLDAGRGAEAFF.

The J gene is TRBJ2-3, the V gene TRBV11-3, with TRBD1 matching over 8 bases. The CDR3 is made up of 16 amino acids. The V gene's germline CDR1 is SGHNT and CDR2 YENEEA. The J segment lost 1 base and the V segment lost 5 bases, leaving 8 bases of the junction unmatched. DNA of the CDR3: TGTGCCAGCAGCCCAGGACAGGGCTGGGGCACAGATACGCAGTATTTT. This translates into CASSPGQGWGTDTQYF.